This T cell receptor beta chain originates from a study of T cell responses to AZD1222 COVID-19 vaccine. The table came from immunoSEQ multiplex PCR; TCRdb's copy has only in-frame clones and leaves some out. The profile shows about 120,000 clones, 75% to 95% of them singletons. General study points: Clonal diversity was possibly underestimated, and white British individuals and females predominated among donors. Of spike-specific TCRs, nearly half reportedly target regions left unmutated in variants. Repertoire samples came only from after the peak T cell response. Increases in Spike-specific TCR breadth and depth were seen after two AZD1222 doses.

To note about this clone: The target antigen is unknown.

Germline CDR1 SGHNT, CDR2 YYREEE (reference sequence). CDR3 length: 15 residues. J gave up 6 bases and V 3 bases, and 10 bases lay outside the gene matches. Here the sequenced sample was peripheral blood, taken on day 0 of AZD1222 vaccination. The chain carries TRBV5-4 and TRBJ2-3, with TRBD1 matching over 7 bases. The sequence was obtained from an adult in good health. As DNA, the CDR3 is TGTGCCAGCAGCTCCCCGACAGGGCTGGCGGATACGCAGTATTTT. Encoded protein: CASSSPTGLADTQYF.